The 12 T cell receptor beta chains reported below all come from one sample, sequenced in a study of CD8 T cells in ankylosing spondylitis. Points from the study as a whole: It appeared that ankylosing spondylitis blood was characterized by a TCR beta motif of several highly homologous variants.

Their cognate antigens are unknown. TCRdb itself ran the 5' RACE reads through MiXCR, one entry per CDR3 protein. The sample lists about 420,000 distinct CDR3 sequences; 20% to 25% were seen once. The sequenced sample consisted of blood, either unsorted or a sorted T cell fraction (not recorded which). The receptors derive from a male donor with ankylosing spondylitis.

The V gene is TRBV29-1, the J gene TRBJ2-3; D unresolved. V lost 3 bases and J 3 bases, leaving 7 bases between the germline ends. The CDR3 sequence is 12 residues long. CDR1 and CDR2 from the germline V gene are SQVTM and ANQGSEA. This CDR3 reads CSVEYKTDTQYF. The CDR3 DNA is TGCAGCGTTGAGTACAAAACAGATACGCAGTATTTT.

In DNA, the CDR3 is TGCGCCAGCAGCTGGACAGCGGGAGCCTACAATGAGCAGTTCTTC. It is translated as CASSWTAGAYNEQFF. The rearrangement joins TRBV5-1 to TRBJ2-1, with 8 bases matching TRBD2. CDR1 and CDR2 from the germline V gene are SGHRS and YFSETQ. The CDR3 loop spans 15 amino acids. Germline trimming cut 3 bases from V and 2 bases from J; bases unmatched to any gene: 4.

This clonotype was detected a few times. The chain links TRBV14 to TRBJ2-3; the match to TRBD2 covers 9 bases. The CDR3 covers 15 residues. V lost 4 bases to trimming and J lost 4 bases; unmatched junction nucleotides: 6. Germline V gene lookup returns CDR1 SGHDN and CDR2 FVKESK. CDR3 sequence reads: CASSRLAGVADTQYF. CDR3 DNA: TGTGCCAGCAGCCGGTTAGCGGGAGTTGCAGATACGCAGTATTTT.

This clonotype turned up a few times. V and J are TRBV19 and TRBJ1-6; D gene uncertain. Germline-derived CDR1 and CDR2 are LNHDA and SQIVND (reference sequence). This CDR3 region has 12 residues. V dropped 3 bases and J dropped 8 bases, with 5 bases sitting between them. This chain's CDR3 is CASSIYDSPLHF. Here the CDR3 DNA reads TGTGCCAGTAGTATTTATGATTCACCCCTCCACTTT. Filled out from reference TRBV19 and TRBJ1-6, the complete variable domain reads DGGITQSPKYLFRKEGQNVTLSCEQNLNHDAMYWYRQDPGQGLRLIYYSQIVNDFQKGDIAEGYSVSREKKESFPLTVTSAQKNPTAFYLCASSIYDSPLHFGNGTRLTVT.

The chain has TRBV5-4 and TRBJ2-5; tentatively, D is TRBD1 (6 bases). The CDR3 runs 16 residues. Germline-derived CDR1 and CDR2 are SGHNT and YYREEE (reference sequence). V was pared by 4 bases and J by 0 bases, with 16 bases between. CDR3 coding DNA: TGTGCCAGCAGCCCAAGAACAGGGATGGACCAAGAGACCCAGTACTTC. It yields the protein CASSPRTGMDQETQYF.

The chain links TRBV27 to TRBJ2-5; no firm D call. This CDR3 has 13 residues. Germline CDR1 and CDR2: MNHEY and SMNVEV (reference sequence). V lost 3 bases, J lost 5 bases, and 10 bases lay in between. CDR3 coding DNA: TGTGCCAGCAGTTTCCGCCCCAGGGAGACCCAGTACTTC. It codes for CASSFRPRETQYF.

The chain is built from TRBV29-1 and TRBJ2-1; 13 bases are shared with TRBD2. J was trimmed by 7 bases and V by 7 bases; bases with no gene match: 7. The germline V gene has CDR1 SQVTM and CDR2 ANQGSEA. The CDR3 runs to 14 residues. CDR3 DNA: TGCAGCGGCGTACTAGCGGGAGGGGGTAATGAGCAGTTCTTC. Amino acid sequence: CSGVLAGGGNEQFF.

This sequence joins TRBV29-1 and TRBJ2-3; 9 nucleotides align to TRBD1. The CDR3 has 14 amino acids. Germline V gene data show CDR1 as SQVTM and CDR2 as ANQGSEA. Unmatched junction bases numbered 9, after V lost 4 bases and J lost 7 bases. CDR3 protein: CSVAEDRGRHTQYF. The CDR3 region has the DNA TGCAGCGTTGCCGAGGACAGGGGCCGCCATACGCAGTATTTT.

The table lists this clonotype with a few counts. The chain recombines TRBV29-1 with TRBJ2-3; D gene unclear. Per the germline V gene, CDR1 is SQVTM and CDR2 is ANQGSEA. The CDR3 loop spans 12 amino acids. The ends were cut back, 7 bases at V and 6 bases at J, with 14 bases in the middle. CDR3 nucleotide sequence: TGCAGCGCCCGGACCCCCGCGGATACGCAGTATTTT. Amino acids: CSARTPADTQYF.

This chain joins TRBV3-1 and TRBJ1-2; D possibly corresponds to TRBD1 (5 bases). Trimming stripped 3 bases from V and 2 bases from J, with 16 bases between. This CDR3 region has 16 residues. Germline CDR1 and CDR2: LGHDT and YNNKEL (reference sequence). CDR3 loop: CASSQQPGAANYGYTF. In DNA, the CDR3 is TGTGCCAGCAGCCAGCAACCCGGGGCAGCCAACTATGGCTACACCTTC.

Only a few counts were recorded for this clonotype. The V gene is TRBV20-1, the J gene TRBJ2-7; 9 nucleotides align to TRBD2. This CDR3 region has 12 residues. Germline trimming cut 7 bases from V and 9 bases from J; bases unmatched to any gene: 10. Germline CDR1 reads DFQATT; CDR2 reads SNEGSKA (reference sequence). CDR3 nucleotides: TGCAGTGGAAGGCTAGCGGGATCCGGGCAGTACTTC. This encodes CSGRLAGSGQYF.

This clonotype has just a few counts. This chain connects TRBV5-1 to TRBJ1-1; 7 bases map to TRBD1. The CDR3 covers 14 residues. Unmatched junction bases numbered 6, after V lost 4 bases and J lost 3 bases. Germline V gene sequence: CDR1 SGHRS, CDR2 YFSETQ. The chain's CDR3 is CASSPGGIDTEAFF. The CDR3 bases are TGCGCCAGCAGCCCAGGGGGGATTGACACTGAAGCTTTCTTT.